This T cell receptor (beta chain) was profiled in a study of T cells in localized non-small cell lung cancer. Study-wide results and caveats: Multi-region tumor sequencing was not done, so intratumor heterogeneity could not be excluded.

A note on this clone: Its antigen is not identified.

TCRdb's table, derived via immunoSEQ multiplex PCR, lists solely in-frame clones and lacks some. In the table there are 52,000 or so clones, over 80% of which are singletons. Trimming pared 6 bases from V and 4 bases from J, leaving 14 bases between. This CDR3 is 15 amino acids long. Germline CDR1 SGHDT, CDR2 YYEEEE. This chain links TRBV5-6 with TRBJ1-6; D unresolved. Sequencing was performed on peripheral blood mononuclear cells, taken before any cancer treatment. This clonotype was sampled from a man between 40 and 70 years old with stage III lung adenocarcinoma. This CDR3 reads CASTIWGSYNSPLHF. As DNA, the CDR3 is TGTGCCAGCACCATCTGGGGAAGTTATAATTCACCCCTCCACTTT.